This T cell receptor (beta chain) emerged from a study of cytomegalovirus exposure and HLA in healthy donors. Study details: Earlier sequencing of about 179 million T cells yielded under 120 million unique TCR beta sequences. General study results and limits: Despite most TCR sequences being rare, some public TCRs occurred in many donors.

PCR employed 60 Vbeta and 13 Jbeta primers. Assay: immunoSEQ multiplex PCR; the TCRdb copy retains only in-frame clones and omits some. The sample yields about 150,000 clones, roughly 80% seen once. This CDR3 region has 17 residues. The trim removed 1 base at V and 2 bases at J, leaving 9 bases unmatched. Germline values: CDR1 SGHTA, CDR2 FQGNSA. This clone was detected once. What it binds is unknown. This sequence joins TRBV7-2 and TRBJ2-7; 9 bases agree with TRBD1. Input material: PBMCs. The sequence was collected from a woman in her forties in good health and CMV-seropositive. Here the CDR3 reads CASSLVQGAPNTYEQYF. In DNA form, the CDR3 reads TGTGCCAGCAGCTTAGTACAGGGGGCCCCTAATACCTACGAGCAGTACTTC. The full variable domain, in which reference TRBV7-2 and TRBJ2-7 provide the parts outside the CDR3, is GAGVSQSPSNKVTEKGKDVELRCDPISGHTALYWYRQSLGQGLEFLIYFQGNSAPDKSGLPSDRFSAERTGGSVSTLTIQRTQQEDSAVYLCASSLVQGAPNTYEQYFGPGTRLTVT.